This is a list of T cell receptor beta chains from one sample in a study of blood T cell repertoires in COVID-19. The data were produced by immunoSEQ multiplex PCR, yet TCRdb's version contains in-frame clones alone and is incomplete. Here the sample spans about 250,000 clones, 65% to 85% being singletons. Sequencing was performed on peripheral blood. Every receptor here comes from a man aged 50-59 years with active or convalescent COVID-19. Both conserved end residues are part of each CDR3. D genes are given only for firm matches. Rows give clone size only sometimes, using once, few, many, or a class for an expanded clone.

>TRBV30|TRBJ1-1|few|.
TGTGCCTGGAGTCTTCTGAACACTGAAGCTTTCTTT
CAWSLLNTEAFF
>TRBV6-5|TRBJ1-3|.|.
TGTGCCAGCAGTCTACAGGGACCCCCTGGAAACACCATATATTTT
CASSLQGPPGNTIYF
>TRBV11-2|TRBJ1-3|.|.
TGTGCCAGCAGCCCGCACTCCACCTCTGGAAACACCATATATTTT
CASSPHSTSGNTIYF
>TRBV6-1|TRBJ2-1|.|TRBD2
TGTGCCAGCAGTGACTTCCTTAGTAGCGGGGCATACAATGAGCAGTTCTTC
CASSDFLSSGAYNEQFF
>TRBV11-3|TRBJ2-3|.|.
TGTGCCAGCAGAAACGGTGCGAGGAACACAGATACGCAGTATTTT
CASRNGARNTDTQYF
>TRBV5-8|TRBJ1-2|.|.
TGTGCCAGCAGCCCGGGATTGGGAATCTATGGCTACACCTTC
CASSPGLGIYGYTF
>TRBV7-8|TRBJ2-7|.|.
TGTGCCAGCAGCATGAGCAGGGTTTCCTACGAGCAGTACTTC
CASSMSRVSYEQYF
>TRBV6-6|TRBJ2-7|.|TRBD1
TGTGCCAGCCGTCCGCCGGGACAGGAGTCCTACGAGCAGTACTTC
CASRPPGQESYEQYF
>TRBV5-1|TRBJ1-2|.|TRBD1
TGCGCCAGCAGCCCCACCGTAGGACAGGTGTATGGCTACACCTTC
CASSPTVGQVYGYTF
>TRBV13|TRBJ2-3|.|TRBD2
TGTGCCAGCAGCTTGAGAGCGGGGTTCACAGATACGCAGTATTTT
CASSLRAGFTDTQYF
>TRBV9|TRBJ2-5|.|TRBD2
TGTGCCAGCAGCGTAGTGATAGCGGGGGGTTGTGAGACCCAGTACTTC
CASSVVIAGGCETQYF
>TRBV19|TRBJ1-2|once|.
TGTGCCAGCCTAAAGGGAGGCTACAGTTACTATGGCTACACCTTC
CASLKGGYSYYGYTF
>TRBV3-1/TRBV3-2|TRBJ2-7|.|TRBD1
TGTGCCAGCAGCCAAGCGGGCCCGGGGACAGGGACGTCCTACGAGCAGTACTTC
CASSQAGPGTGTSYEQYF
>TRBV7-2|TRBJ1-5|once|TRBD1
TGTGCCAGCAGCACCAGACAGGGCAATAATCAGCCCCAGCATTTT
CASSTRQGNNQPQHF
>TRBV5-1|TRBJ1-1|.|TRBD1
TGCGCCAGCAGCTGGAAACAGGGGCCAACAATGAACACTGAAGCTTTCTTT
CASSWKQGPTMNTEAFF
>TRBV3-1/TRBV3-2|TRBJ1-6|.|.
TGTGCCAGCAGCCAAGATCTTAATTCACCCCTCCACTTT
CASSQDLNSPLHF
>TRBV19|TRBJ1-5|.|TRBD1
TGTGCCAGCCGCACAGGGGGTGGGGGCAATCAGCCCCAGCATTTT
CASRTGGGGNQPQHF
>TRBV27|TRBJ2-3|.|TRBD2
TGTGCCAGCAGTTTATGGGGACTAGTTGGCACAGATACGCAGTATTTT
CASSLWGLVGTDTQYF
>TRBV24-1|TRBJ2-6|.|.
TGTGCCACCAGTGATTTTGGCAGGCCCCCTAGGGCCAACGTCCTGACTTTC
CATSDFGRPPRANVLTF
>TRBV6-5|TRBJ2-2|.|TRBD2
TGTGCCAGCATGGTGGGGGGGGGCACCGGGGAGCTGTTTTTT
CASMVGGGTGELFF
>TRBV28|TRBJ1-2|.|TRBD1
TGTGCCAGCAGTTTATGGACAGGGGGCTCGAACTATGGCTACACCTTC
CASSLWTGGSNYGYTF
>TRBV25-1|TRBJ2-1|.|TRBD1
TGTGCCAGCAGTGATCCGACAGGGTTCTCCTACAATGAGCAGTTCTTC
CASSDPTGFSYNEQFF
>TRBV2|TRBJ1-1|.|TRBD1
TGTGCCAGCAGTGAAGTGGGTAGGGGGCAGGGTACTGAAGCTTTCTTT
CASSEVGRGQGTEAFF
>TRBV11-3|TRBJ2-1|.|TRBD1
TGTGCCAGCAGCTCCACGGGACAGGGGGCGCACAACGACAATGAGCAGTTCTTC
CASSSTGQGAHNDNEQFF
>TRBV19|TRBJ1-5|.|.
TGTGCCAGTAGTATGGACAGCCTCAATCAGCCCCAGCATTTT
CASSMDSLNQPQHF